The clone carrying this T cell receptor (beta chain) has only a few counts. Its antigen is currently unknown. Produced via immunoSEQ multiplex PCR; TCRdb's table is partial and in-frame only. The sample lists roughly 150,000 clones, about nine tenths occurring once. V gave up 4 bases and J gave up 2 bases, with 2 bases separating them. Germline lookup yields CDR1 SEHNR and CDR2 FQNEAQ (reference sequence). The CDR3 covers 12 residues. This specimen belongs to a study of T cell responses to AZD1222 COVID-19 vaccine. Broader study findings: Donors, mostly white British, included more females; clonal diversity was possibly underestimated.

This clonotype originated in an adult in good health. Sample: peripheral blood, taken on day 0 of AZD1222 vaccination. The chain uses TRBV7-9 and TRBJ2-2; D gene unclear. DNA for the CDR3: TGTGCCAGCAGCTATAACACCGGGGAGCTGTTTTTT. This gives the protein CASSYNTGELFF.